This TCR beta chain was profiled in a study of blood T cells in healthy people across ages. Regarding the study as a whole: Higher naive T cell percentage went strongly together with higher TCR beta diversity.

Comments on this clonotype: Its target is not known. Sequence at one end of the junction differs from germline and may be a read error.

Primed by a sample-barcoded 5' primer and a J-beta primer mix, a second PCR proceeded for about 6 to 11 cycles. MiXCR, applied by TCRdb to the 5' RACE reads, yields one record per CDR3 protein. Among about 1.7 million distinct CDR3 sequences listed, 28% were seen once. The CDR3 is 16 amino acids. Germline lookup yields CDR1 SGDLS and CDR2 YYNGEE. The receptor comes from a woman in her 30s in good health. This chain connects TRBV9 to TRBJ2-3, with 9 bases identical to TRBD2. Sequenced material: blood. This CDR3 is CASSVTASGETDAQYF. The CDR3 DNA is TGTGCCAGCAGCGTCACGGCTAGCGGGGAGACAGATGCGCAGTATTTT.